This TCR beta chain was sequenced for a study of Ad26.COV2.S vaccination and SARS-CoV-2 variants. Study-wide findings and caveats: Overall T cell responses may have been underestimated by the analyses of TCR breadth and depth.

Indicated treatment: over 15 received Ad26.COV2.S at low or high dose, single or two shots; about 5 received placebo; per-sample allocation not given. The samples were gathered on day 63 after the first injection of vaccine or placebo. Profiled with immunoSEQ multiplex PCR; TCRdb holds only in-frame clones, not every one. The table lists 380,000 or so clones, about 80% of them singletons. Germline CDR1 and CDR2: MNHEY and SVGAGI. V was cut by 7 bases and J by 3 bases, with 13 bases left in between. This CDR3 has 14 amino acids. For this clone: Its antigen is currently unknown.

The chain carries TRBV6-5 and TRBJ1-5, with D maybe TRBD1 (5 bases). This receptor was obtained from a person between 18 and 59 years old who received the Ad26.COV2.S COVID-19 vaccine or a placebo. The material was peripheral blood, obtained in a trial of Ad26.COV2.S vaccine versus placebo. The CDR3 nucleotides are TGTGCCAGCAACAATGGGGGGATCAATCAGCCCCAGCATTTT. Residues: CASNNGGINQPQHF.